This T cell receptor beta chain was observed in a study of vaccination effects on CD4 cells after COVID-19. After roughly ten days in culture, the CD4+ T cells were isolated. This individual tested PCR-positive for SARS-CoV-2 infection between March and December 2020. The cohort was immunized with two doses of either the BNT162b2 or mRNA-1273 vaccine. The authors exchanged half the medium for IL-2 medium on days 3 and 7. Details on this clone: Its target is not known.

Assay used: immunoSEQ multiplex PCR; TCRdb lists only in-frame clones, some missing. The repertoire holds tens of thousands of clones, with around 74% as singletons. The CDR3 contains 13 residues. CDR1 is SGDLS, CDR2 YYNGEE, per germline. V lost 1 base to trimming and J lost 7 bases, with 10 bases between them. This TCR derives from a human donor who had a prior SARS-CoV-2 infection. The chain combines TRBV9 with TRBJ2-3; D is undetermined. The specimen was CD4+ T cells from PBMCs cultured without peptide, collected after COVID-19 vaccination. The CDR3 sequence: CASSVSSVNTQYF. CDR3 coding DNA: TGTGCCAGCAGCGTAAGTTCCGTCAATACGCAGTATTTT.